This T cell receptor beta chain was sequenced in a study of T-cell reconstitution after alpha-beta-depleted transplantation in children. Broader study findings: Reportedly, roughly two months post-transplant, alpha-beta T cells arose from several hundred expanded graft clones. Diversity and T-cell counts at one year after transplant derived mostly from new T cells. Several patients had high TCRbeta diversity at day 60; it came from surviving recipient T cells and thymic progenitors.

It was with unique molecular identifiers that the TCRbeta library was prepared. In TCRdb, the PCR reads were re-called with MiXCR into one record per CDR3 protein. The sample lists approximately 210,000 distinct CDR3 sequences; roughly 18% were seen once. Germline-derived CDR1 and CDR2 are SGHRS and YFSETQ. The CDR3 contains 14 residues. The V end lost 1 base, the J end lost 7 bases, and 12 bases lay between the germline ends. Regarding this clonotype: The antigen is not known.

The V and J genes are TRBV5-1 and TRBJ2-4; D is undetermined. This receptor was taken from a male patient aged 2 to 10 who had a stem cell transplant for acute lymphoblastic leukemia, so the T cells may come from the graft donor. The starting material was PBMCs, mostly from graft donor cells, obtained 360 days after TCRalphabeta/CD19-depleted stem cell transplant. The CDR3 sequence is CASSLKSPQNIQYF. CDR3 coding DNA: TGCGCCAGCAGCTTGAAATCCCCTCAGAACATTCAGTACTTC.